This T cell receptor (beta chain) is drawn from a study of Ad26.COV2.S vaccination and SARS-CoV-2 variants. Study-level information: This donor came from the COV1001 trial of Ad26.COV2.S. Doses of Ad26.COV2.S were injected into muscle once or twice, 56 days apart.

The V and J ends lost 7 bases and 7 bases respectively, with 26 bases between them. The CDR3 spans 16 residues. Germline V lookup: CDR1 SGHTA, CDR2 FQGNSA. Sequenced by immunoSEQ multiplex PCR; TCRdb stores in-frame clones only, minus some. Of about 350,000 clones listed, less than 90% are singletons. The sample's treatment: some 20 received Ad26.COV2.S at low or high dose, single or two shots; roughly five received placebo; per-sample allocation not given. Samples were taken on day 63 after the first vaccine or placebo injection. Built on an Ad26 vector, the vaccine expressed Wuhan-strain SARS-CoV-2 spike.

The specimen was peripheral blood, collected in a trial of Ad26.COV2.S vaccine versus placebo. The sequence was collected from a person aged 18-65 years who received the Ad26.COV2.S COVID-19 vaccine or a placebo. The J gene is TRBJ2-7, the V gene TRBV7-2, with D perhaps matching TRBD1 (7 bases). The CDR3 is CASTPFPQGGLGEQYF. The CDR3 DNA sequence: TGTGCCAGCACCCCTTTCCCTCAGGGGGGTTTGGGAGAGCAGTACTTC. The whole variable domain, filled in from reference TRBV7-2 and TRBJ2-7, reads GAGVSQSPSNKVTEKGKDVELRCDPISGHTALYWYRQSLGQGLEFLIYFQGNSAPDKSGLPSDRFSAERTGGSVSTLTIQRTQQEDSAVYLCASTPFPQGGLGEQYFGPGTRLTVT.